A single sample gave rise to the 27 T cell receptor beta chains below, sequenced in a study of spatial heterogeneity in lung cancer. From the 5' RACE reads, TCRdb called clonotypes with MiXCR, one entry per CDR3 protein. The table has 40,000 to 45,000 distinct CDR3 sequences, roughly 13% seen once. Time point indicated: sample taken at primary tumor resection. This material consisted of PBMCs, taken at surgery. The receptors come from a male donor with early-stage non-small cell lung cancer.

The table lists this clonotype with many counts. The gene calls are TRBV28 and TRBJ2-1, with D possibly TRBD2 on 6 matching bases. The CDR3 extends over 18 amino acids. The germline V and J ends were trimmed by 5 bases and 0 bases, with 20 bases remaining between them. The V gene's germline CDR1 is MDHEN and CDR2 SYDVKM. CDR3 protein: CASSTLIMRGNSYNEQFF. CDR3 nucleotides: TGTGCCAGCAGTACCCTCATTATGCGGGGCAACTCCTACAATGAGCAGTTCTTC.

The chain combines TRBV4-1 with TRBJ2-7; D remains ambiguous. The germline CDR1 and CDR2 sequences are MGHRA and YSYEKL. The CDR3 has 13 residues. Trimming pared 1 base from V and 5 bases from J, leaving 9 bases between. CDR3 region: CASSQGTTNEQYF. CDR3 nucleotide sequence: TGCGCCAGCAGCCAAGGCACGACCAACGAGCAGTACTTC.

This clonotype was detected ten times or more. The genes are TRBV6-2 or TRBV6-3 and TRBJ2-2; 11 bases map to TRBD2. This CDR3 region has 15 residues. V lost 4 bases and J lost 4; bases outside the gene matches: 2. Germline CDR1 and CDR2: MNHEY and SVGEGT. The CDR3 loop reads CASSLAGGSTGELFF. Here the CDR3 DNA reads TGTGCCAGCAGTTTAGCGGGAGGGAGCACCGGGGAGCTGTTTTTT.

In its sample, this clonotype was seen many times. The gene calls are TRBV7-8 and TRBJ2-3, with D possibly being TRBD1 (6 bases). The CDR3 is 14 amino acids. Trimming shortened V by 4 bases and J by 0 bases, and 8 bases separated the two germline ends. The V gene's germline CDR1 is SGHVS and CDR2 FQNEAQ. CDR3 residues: CASSYRVSTDTQYF. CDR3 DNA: TGTGCCAGCAGCTACAGGGTTAGCACAGATACGCAGTATTTT.

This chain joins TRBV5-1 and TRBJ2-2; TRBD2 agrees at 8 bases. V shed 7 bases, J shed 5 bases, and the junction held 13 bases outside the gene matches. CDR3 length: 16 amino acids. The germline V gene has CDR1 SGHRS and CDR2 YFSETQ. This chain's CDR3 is CASYISPGRETGELFF. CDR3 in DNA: TGCGCCAGCTATATCAGTCCCGGGAGGGAGACCGGGGAGCTGTTTTTT.

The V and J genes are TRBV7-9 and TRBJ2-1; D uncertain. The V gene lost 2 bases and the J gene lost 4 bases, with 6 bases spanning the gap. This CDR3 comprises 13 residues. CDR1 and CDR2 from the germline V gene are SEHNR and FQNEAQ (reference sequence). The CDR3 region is CASSLTEYNEQFF. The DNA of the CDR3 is TGTGCCAGCAGCTTAACAGAGTACAATGAGCAGTTCTTC.

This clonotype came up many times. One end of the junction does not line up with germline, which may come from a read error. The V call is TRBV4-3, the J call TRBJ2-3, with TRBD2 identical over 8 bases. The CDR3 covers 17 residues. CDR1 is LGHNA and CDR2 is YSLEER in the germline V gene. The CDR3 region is CASSQANSGTGTDTQYF. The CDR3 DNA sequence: TGCGCCAGCAGTCAAGCAAATAGCGGGACGGGGACAGATACGCAGTATTTT.

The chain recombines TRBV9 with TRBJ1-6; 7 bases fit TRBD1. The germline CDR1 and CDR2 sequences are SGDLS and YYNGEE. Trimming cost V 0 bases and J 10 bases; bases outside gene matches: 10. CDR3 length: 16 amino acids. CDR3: CASSVGPTGDESPLHF. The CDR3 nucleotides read TGTGCCAGCAGCGTAGGGCCTACAGGGGATGAATCACCCCTCCACTTT.

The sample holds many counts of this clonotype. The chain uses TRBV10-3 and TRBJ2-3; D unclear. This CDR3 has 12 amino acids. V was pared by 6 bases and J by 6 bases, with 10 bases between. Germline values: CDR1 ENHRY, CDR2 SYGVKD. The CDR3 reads CAIRAYGDTQYF. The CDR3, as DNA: TGTGCCATCAGGGCCTACGGGGATACGCAGTATTTT.

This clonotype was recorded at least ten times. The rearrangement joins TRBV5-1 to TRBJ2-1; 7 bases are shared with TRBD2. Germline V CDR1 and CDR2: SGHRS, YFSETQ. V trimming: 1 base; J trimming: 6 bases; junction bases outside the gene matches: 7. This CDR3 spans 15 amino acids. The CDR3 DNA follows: TGCGCCAGCAGCTTGCGCATCGGGGGGTCCAATGAGCAGTTCTTC. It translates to CASSLRIGGSNEQFF. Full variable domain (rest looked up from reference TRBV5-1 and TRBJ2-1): KAGVTQTPRYLIKTRGQQVTLSCSPISGHRSVSWYQQTPGQGLQFLFEYFSETQRNKGNFPGRFSGRQFSNSRSEMNVSTLELGDSALYLCASSLRIGGSNEQFFGPGTRLTVL.

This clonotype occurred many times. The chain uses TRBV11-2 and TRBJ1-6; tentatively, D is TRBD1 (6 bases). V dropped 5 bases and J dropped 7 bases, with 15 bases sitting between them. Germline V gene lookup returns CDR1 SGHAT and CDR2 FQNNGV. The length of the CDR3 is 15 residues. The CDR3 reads CASSPLRGINSPLHF. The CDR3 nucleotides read TGTGCCAGCAGCCCTCTAAGGGGGATCAATTCACCCCTCCACTTT.

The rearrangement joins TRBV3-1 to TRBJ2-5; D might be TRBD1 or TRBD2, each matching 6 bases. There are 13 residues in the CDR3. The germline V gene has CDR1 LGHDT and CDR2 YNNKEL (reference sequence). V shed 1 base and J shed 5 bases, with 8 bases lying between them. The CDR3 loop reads CASSQGGAETQYF. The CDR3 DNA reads TGTGCCAGCAGCCAAGGGGGGGCTGAGACCCAGTACTTC.

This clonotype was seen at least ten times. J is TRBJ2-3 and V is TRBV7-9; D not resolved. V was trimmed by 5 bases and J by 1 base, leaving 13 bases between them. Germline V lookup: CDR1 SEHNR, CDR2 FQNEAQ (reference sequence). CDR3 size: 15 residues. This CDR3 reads CASSQLLEGTDTQYF. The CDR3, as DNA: TGTGCCAGCAGCCAGTTGCTCGAGGGCACAGATACGCAGTATTTT. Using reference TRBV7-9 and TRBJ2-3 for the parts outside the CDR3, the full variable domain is DTGVSQNPRHKITKRGQNVTFRCDPISEHNRLYWYRQTLGQGPEFLTYFQNEAQLEKSRLLSDRFSAERPKGSFSTLEIQRTEQGDSAMYLCASSQLLEGTDTQYFGPGTRLTVL.

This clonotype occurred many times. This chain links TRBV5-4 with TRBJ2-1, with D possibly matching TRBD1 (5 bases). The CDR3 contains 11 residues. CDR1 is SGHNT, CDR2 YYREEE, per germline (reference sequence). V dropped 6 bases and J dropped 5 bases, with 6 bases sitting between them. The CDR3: CASNRNNEQFF. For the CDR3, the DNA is TGTGCCAGCAACAGGAACAATGAGCAGTTCTTC. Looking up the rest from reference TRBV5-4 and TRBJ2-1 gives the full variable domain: ETGVTQSPTHLIKTRGQQVTLRCSSQSGHNTVSWYQQALGQGPQFIFQYYREEENGRGNFPPRFSGLQFPNYSSELNVNALELDDSALYLCASNRNNEQFFGPGTRLTVL.

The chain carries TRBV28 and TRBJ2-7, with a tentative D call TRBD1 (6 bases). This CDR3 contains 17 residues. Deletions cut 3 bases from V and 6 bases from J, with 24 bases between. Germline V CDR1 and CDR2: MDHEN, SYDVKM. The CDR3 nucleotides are TGTGCCAGCAGTTTTTTCCCTTCCCCCAGGGGCTTGGGCGAGCAGTACTTC. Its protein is CASSFFPSPRGLGEQYF.

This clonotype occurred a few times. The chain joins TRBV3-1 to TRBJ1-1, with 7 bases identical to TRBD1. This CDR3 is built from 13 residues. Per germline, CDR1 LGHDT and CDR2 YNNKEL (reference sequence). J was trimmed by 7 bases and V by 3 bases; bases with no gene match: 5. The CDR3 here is CASSHSYRGEAFF. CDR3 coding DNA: TGTGCCAGCAGCCACTCCTACAGGGGTGAAGCTTTCTTT.

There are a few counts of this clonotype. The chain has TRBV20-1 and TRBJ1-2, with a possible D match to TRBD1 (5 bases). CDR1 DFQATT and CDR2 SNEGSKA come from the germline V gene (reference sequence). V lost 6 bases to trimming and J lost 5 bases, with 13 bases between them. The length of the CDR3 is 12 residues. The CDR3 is CSAPRDSYGYTF. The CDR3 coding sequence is TGCAGTGCGCCCCGGGACTCTTATGGCTACACCTTC.

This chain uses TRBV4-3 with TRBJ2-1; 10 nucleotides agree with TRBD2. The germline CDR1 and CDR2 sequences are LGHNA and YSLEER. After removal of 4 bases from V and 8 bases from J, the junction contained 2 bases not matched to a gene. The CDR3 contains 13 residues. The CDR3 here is CASSRGTSDEQFF. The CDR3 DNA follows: TGCGCCAGCAGCCGGGGGACTAGCGATGAGCAGTTCTTC.

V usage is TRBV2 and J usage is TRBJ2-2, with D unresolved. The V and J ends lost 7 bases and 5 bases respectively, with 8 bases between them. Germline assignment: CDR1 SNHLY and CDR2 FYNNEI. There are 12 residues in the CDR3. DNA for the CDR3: TGTGCCAGCAACTTGATAACCGGGGAGCTGTTTTTT. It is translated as CASNLITGELFF.

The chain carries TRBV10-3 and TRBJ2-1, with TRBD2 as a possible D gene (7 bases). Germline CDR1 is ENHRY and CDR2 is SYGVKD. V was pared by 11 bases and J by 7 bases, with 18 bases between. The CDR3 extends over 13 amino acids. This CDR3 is CALRGGEVNEQFF. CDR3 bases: TGTGCCCTACGCGGGGGCGAGGTGAATGAGCAGTTCTTC.

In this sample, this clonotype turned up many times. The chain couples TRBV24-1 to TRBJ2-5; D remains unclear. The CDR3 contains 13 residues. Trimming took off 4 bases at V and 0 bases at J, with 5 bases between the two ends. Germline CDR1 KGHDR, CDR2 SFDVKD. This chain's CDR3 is CATSETNQETQYF. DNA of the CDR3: TGTGCCACCAGTGAGACGAACCAAGAGACCCAGTACTTC.

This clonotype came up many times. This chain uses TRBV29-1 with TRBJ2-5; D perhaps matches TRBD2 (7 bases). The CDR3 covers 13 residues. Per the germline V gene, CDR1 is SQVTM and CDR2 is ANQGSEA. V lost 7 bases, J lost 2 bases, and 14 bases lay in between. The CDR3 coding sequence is TGCAGCGCTAGGGGGGGATTGCAAGAGACCCAGTACTTC. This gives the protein CSARGGLQETQYF.

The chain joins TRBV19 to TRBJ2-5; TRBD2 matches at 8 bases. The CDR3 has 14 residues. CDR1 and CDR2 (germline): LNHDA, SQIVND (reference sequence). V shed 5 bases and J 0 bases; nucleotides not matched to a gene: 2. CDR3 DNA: TGTGCCAGTAGTGTACTAGCGGACCAAGAGACCCAGTACTTC. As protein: CASSVLADQETQYF.

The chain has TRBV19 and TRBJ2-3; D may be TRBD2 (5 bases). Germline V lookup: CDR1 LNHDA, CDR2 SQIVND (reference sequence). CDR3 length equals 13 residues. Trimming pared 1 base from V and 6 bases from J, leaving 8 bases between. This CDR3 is CASSIAREDTQYF. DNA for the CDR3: TGTGCCAGTAGTATAGCAAGGGAGGATACGCAGTATTTT. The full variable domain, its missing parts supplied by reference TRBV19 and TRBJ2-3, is DGGITQSPKYLFRKEGQNVTLSCEQNLNHDAMYWYRQDPGQGLRLIYYSQIVNDFQKGDIAEGYSVSREKKESFPLTVTSAQKNPTAFYLCASSIAREDTQYFGPGTRLTVL.

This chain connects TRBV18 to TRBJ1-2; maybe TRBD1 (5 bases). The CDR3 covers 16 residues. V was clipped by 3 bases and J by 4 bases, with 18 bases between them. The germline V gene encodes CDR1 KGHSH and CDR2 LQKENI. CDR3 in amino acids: CASSPRGVHGPYGYTF. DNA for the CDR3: TGTGCCAGCTCACCGAGGGGCGTGCACGGCCCCTATGGCTACACCTTC.

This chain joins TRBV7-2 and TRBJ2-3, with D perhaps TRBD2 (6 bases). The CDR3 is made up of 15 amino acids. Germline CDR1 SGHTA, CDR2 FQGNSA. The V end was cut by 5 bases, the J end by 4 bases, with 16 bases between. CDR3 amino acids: CASSRRREMADTQYF. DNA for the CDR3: TGTGCCAGCAGCCGCAGACGGGAGATGGCAGATACGCAGTATTTT.

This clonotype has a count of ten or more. The CDR3 bases are TGCAGTGCTCCCCAGGGTAGAGGGAAAAACATTCAGTACTTC. Encoded protein: CSAPQGRGKNIQYF. The V gene is TRBV20-1, the J gene TRBJ2-4; either TRBD1 or TRBD2 may fit D (5 bases each). CDR1 and CDR2 from the germline V gene are DFQATT and SNEGSKA (reference sequence). The CDR3 totals 14 residues. With 5 bases removed from V and 4 bases from J, the gap between germline ends came to 15 bases.